Given below is one TCR beta chain in context. Its specificity is not known. The germline V gene has CDR1 SGHAT and CDR2 FQNNGV. V lost 5 bases, J lost 0 bases, and 15 bases stayed unmatched. The CDR3 runs 18 residues. Amplification used 60 Vbeta primers and 13 Jbeta primers. Sequencing used immunoSEQ multiplex PCR; TCRdb keeps in-frame clones, though not all of them. The sample lists 100,000 to 150,000 clones; approximately 83% were seen once. This sample stems from a study of cytomegalovirus exposure and HLA in healthy donors. Study-wide findings and caveats: Of the V segments, some could not be distinguished, including TRBV6-2 and TRBV6-3, and were excluded.

The clonotype originates from a girl aged 2-10 years in good health and CMV-seronegative. The material sequenced was PBMCs. The chain uses TRBV11-2 and TRBJ2-7, with 8 bases lining up with TRBD2. The CDR3 protein is CASSRSGTTKPSSYEQYF. Written as DNA, the CDR3 is TGTGCCAGCAGCCGTAGCGGGACCACCAAACCAAGCTCCTACGAGCAGTACTTC.